The 29 T cell receptor beta chains reported below all come from one sample, sequenced in a study of T-cell memory formation after mild COVID-19. TCRdb passed the 5' RACE reads through MiXCR, listing each CDR3 protein once. In the table there are 250,000 to 300,000 distinct CDR3 sequences, about a sixth of which are singletons. Sequenced input: PBMCs or a T cell subset sorted from them (not recorded which). These receptors were collected from a man between 18 and 29 years old who had mild COVID-19 (a few samples of this study predate the infection). Cell type and time point are not known.

V usage is TRBV7-9 and J usage is TRBJ1-2; D perhaps matches TRBD1 (5 bases). Between the trimmed V and J ends, which lost 5 bases and 6 bases, there was a span of 13 bases. From germline, CDR1 is SEHNR and CDR2 FQNEAQ (reference sequence). The CDR3 sequence is 13 residues long. CDR3 sequence: CASSRGVPDGYTF. The CDR3 DNA follows: TGTGCCAGCAGCCGGGGGGTCCCGGATGGCTACACCTTC.

This clonotype was counted a few times. V and J are TRBV5-1 and TRBJ2-5; D is undetermined. V was trimmed by 0 bases and J by 5 bases, leaving 8 bases between them. Germline loops: CDR1 SGHRS, CDR2 YFSETQ. CDR3 length: 13 amino acids. CDR3 DNA: TGCGCCAGCAGCTTGGGGCAGATTGAGACCCAGTACTTC. Translating it yields CASSLGQIETQYF. Based on the CDR3 plus reference TRBV5-1 and TRBJ2-5, the full variable domain is KAGVTQTPRYLIKTRGQQVTLSCSPISGHRSVSWYQQTPGQGLQFLFEYFSETQRNKGNFPGRFSGRQFSNSRSEMNVSTLELGDSALYLCASSLGQIETQYFGPGTRLLVL.

V usage is TRBV5-1 and J usage is TRBJ2-5; perhaps D is TRBD1 or TRBD2 (5 bases each). The ends were cut back, 0 bases at V and 0 bases at J, with 6 bases in the middle. CDR3 size: 14 residues. Per the germline V gene, CDR1 is SGHRS and CDR2 is YFSETQ. The CDR3 nucleotides read TGCGCCAGCAGCTTGGTGGGGGACCAAGAGACCCAGTACTTC. Translated, it gives CASSLVGDQETQYF.

V usage is TRBV5-1 and J usage is TRBJ2-1; D possibly uses TRBD1 or TRBD2 (6 bases each). The CDR3 length is 16 residues. The V end lost 3 bases, the J end lost 3 bases, and 16 bases lay between the germline ends. Germline loops: CDR1 SGHRS, CDR2 YFSETQ. The CDR3 loop is CASSWVGGLGYNEQFF. The CDR3 bases are TGCGCCAGCAGCTGGGTCGGGGGCCTCGGCTACAATGAGCAGTTCTTC.

This clonotype was recorded a few times. The chain employs TRBV7-2 and TRBJ1-4; TRBD1 is a possible D gene (6 bases). The ends were cut back, 5 bases at V and 10 bases at J, with 14 bases in the middle. The CDR3 is made up of 13 amino acids. Germline V CDR1 and CDR2: SGHTA, FQGNSA. The DNA of the CDR3 is TGTGCCAGCAGCCTCCCGGAGGGGGGAAAACTGTTTTTT. Protein product: CASSLPEGGKLFF.

The V and J genes are TRBV20-1 and TRBJ1-6, with 9 bases identical to TRBD1. The V gene end was trimmed by 1 base and the J gene end by 8 bases; junction bases not matched to a gene: 9. Germline CDR1 is DFQATT and CDR2 is SNEGSKA (reference sequence). This CDR3 is 16 amino acids long. The CDR3 loop reads CSARVYPGQGDSPLHF. CDR3 DNA: TGCAGTGCTAGAGTTTATCCGGGACAGGGTGATTCACCCCTCCACTTT.

This clonotype was detected a few times. V is TRBV12-3 or TRBV12-4 and J is TRBJ1-4, with TRBD1 matching 11 bases. The CDR3 runs to 15 residues. Trimming removed 5 bases from V and 10 bases from J; junction bases left unmatched: 9. The CDR3 region is CASSLAGTGGGKLFF. CDR3 coding DNA: TGTGCCAGCAGTCTTGCCGGGACAGGGGGTGGAAAACTGTTTTTT.

This clonotype came up a few times. V gene TRBV6-5 combines with J gene TRBJ1-6; unclear D gene. Germline CDR1 MNHEY, CDR2 SVGAGI. The CDR3 has 13 amino acids. V was shortened by 2 bases and J by 10 bases, with 9 bases between the two germline ends. The CDR3 sequence: CASSYTVSSPLHF. The DNA for the CDR3 is TGTGCCAGCAGTTACACGGTATCCTCACCCCTCCACTTT.

This rearrangement joins TRBV20-1 to TRBJ2-7; D is uncertain. V was cut by 1 base and J by 7 bases, with 11 bases left in between. The CDR3 contains 12 residues. CDR1 DFQATT and CDR2 SNEGSKA come from the germline V gene (reference sequence). The CDR3 spells CSARVGISEQYF. CDR3 in DNA: TGCAGTGCTAGAGTGGGTATAAGTGAGCAGTACTTC.

This chain links TRBV6-5 with TRBJ2-4, with 8 bases that match TRBD1. The CDR3 spans 14 residues. With V trimmed by 6 bases and J by 1 base, 2 bases remained unmatched. Germline V lookup: CDR1 MNHEY, CDR2 SVGAGI. Written as DNA, the CDR3 is TGTGCCAGCAGACGGGACAGGGCCAAAAACATTCAGTACTTC. Amino acids: CASRRDRAKNIQYF.

This rearrangement joins TRBV20-1 to TRBJ2-5, with 11 bases matching TRBD2. CDR3 size: 13 residues. Germline V lookup: CDR1 DFQATT, CDR2 SNEGSKA (reference sequence). V gave up 5 bases and J gave up 4 bases; unmatched junction bases: 3. CDR3 DNA sequence: TGCAGTGCTCGACTAGCGGGGAGAGAGACCCAGTACTTC. Its protein is CSARLAGRETQYF.

The count of this clonotype is one. V gene TRBV7-9 combines with J gene TRBJ2-3; 11 positions agree with TRBD1. The junction had 1 base not matched to a gene; V was cut back by 1 base and J by 4 bases. The CDR3 consists of 15 residues. The germline CDR1 and CDR2 sequences are SEHNR and FQNEAQ (reference sequence). The CDR3 loop is CASSLVGQGADTQYF. CDR3 DNA sequence: TGTGCCAGCAGCTTAGTGGGACAGGGGGCAGATACGCAGTATTTT.

With regard to this clonotype: Because it lacks the conserved phenylalanine or tryptophan at the end, this CDR3 is likely a read error. The limits of the CDR3 on the DNA are not certain, so only TCRdb's listed CDR3 is given. V is TRBV11-2 and J is TRBJ1-4; the table's TRBD1 call for D was not verified on the DNA. Germline CDR1 reads SGHAT; CDR2 reads FQNNGV. The CDR3 has 8 amino acids, counting both end residues. This CDR3 reads CASRGGPL.

This clonotype was observed at least ten times. This chain links TRBV7-6 with TRBJ1-1; D might be TRBD1 (6 bases). This CDR3 region has 14 residues. Germline lookup yields CDR1 SGHVS and CDR2 FNYEAQ. Trimming shortened V by 3 bases and J by 2 bases, and 10 bases separated the two germline ends. The CDR3 nucleotides read TGTGCCAGCAGCTTGACCGGGGGCAACACTGAAGCTTTCTTT. Translated: CASSLTGGNTEAFF.

This clonotype has just a few counts. The chain employs TRBV7-9 and TRBJ1-2; D is unclear. Trimming shortened V by 4 bases and J by 4 bases, and 7 bases separated the two germline ends. The CDR3 spans 12 residues. Germline loops: CDR1 SEHNR, CDR2 FQNEAQ (reference sequence). CDR3 DNA: TGTGCCAGCAGCTCGGACCCCTATGGCTACACCTTC. Encoded protein: CASSSDPYGYTF.

This clonotype was observed a handful of times. CDR3 coding DNA: TGCGCCAGCAGGCCCGGTAGCGGGGGGTCAAAAGAGACCCAGTACTTC. Translating it yields CASRPGSGGSKETQYF. This chain joins TRBV4-1 and TRBJ2-5; 10 nucleotides agree with TRBD2. The CDR3 runs 16 residues. Per the germline V gene, CDR1 is MGHRA and CDR2 is YSYEKL. V dropped 6 bases and J dropped 3; count of bases not matched to a gene: 10.

The chain couples TRBV20-1 to TRBJ1-6; 9 nucleotides agree with TRBD1. This CDR3 spans 15 amino acids. Trimming at V came to 3 bases and at J to 9 bases, leaving 9 bases not matched to a gene. Germline lookup yields CDR1 DFQATT and CDR2 SNEGSKA (reference sequence). Here the CDR3 reads CSARTGGSGRSPLHF. The CDR3 DNA reads as TGCAGTGCTAGGACAGGGGGAAGCGGACGTTCACCCCTCCACTTT.

This clonotype was counted only a few times. The chain carries TRBV2 and TRBJ1-1; no clear D. Per the germline V gene, CDR1 is SNHLY and CDR2 is FYNNEI. With 4 bases removed from V and 5 bases from J, the gap between germline ends came to 8 bases. CDR3 length equals 12 residues. The CDR3 spells CASSAEKTEAFF. Written as DNA, the CDR3 is TGTGCCAGCAGTGCGGAAAAGACTGAAGCTTTCTTT.

The rearrangement links TRBV4-1 to TRBJ1-4, with D perhaps TRBD1 (5 bases). This CDR3 region has 13 residues. V was cut by 6 bases and J by 3 bases, with 8 bases left in between. Germline-derived CDR1 and CDR2 are MGHRA and YSYEKL. DNA of the CDR3: TGCGCCAGCAGACAGGTTGCTAATGAAAAACTGTTTTTT. Protein sequence: CASRQVANEKLFF.

This chain connects TRBV10-3 to TRBJ2-5; TRBD1 matches at 7 bases. Per the germline V gene, CDR1 is ENHRY and CDR2 is SYGVKD. There are 14 residues in the CDR3. Trimming removed 11 bases from V and 1 base from J; junction bases left unmatched: 10. This CDR3 reads CAATTGRSQETQYF. CDR3 coding DNA: TGTGCCGCGACGACAGGGAGATCCCAAGAGACCCAGTACTTC.

This clonotype has only a few counts. The chain joins TRBV20-1 to TRBJ2-7; 11 positions agree with TRBD1. This CDR3 is built from 13 residues. V lost 4 bases, J lost 8 bases, and 7 bases stayed unmatched. The V gene's germline CDR1 is DFQATT and CDR2 SNEGSKA (reference sequence). CDR3 coding DNA: TGCAGTGCTACGGACAGGGGGCGCGAAAAGCAGTACGTC. The encoded protein is CSATDRGREKQYV.

This clonotype was counted between two and nine times. V usage is TRBV7-6 and J usage is TRBJ2-1; perhaps D is TRBD1 or TRBD2 (6 bases each). The germline V and J ends were trimmed by 3 bases and 4 bases, with 16 bases remaining between them. CDR1 and CDR2 (germline): SGHVS, FNYEAQ. The CDR3 spans 16 residues. The CDR3 DNA reads as TGTGCCAGCAGCTTCTGGGGCAGGGGACTTTACAATGAGCAGTTCTTC. It codes for CASSFWGRGLYNEQFF.

This clonotype showed up just a few times. The chain employs TRBV9 and TRBJ2-3, with D unresolved. The CDR3 sequence is 16 residues long. The germline V gene has CDR1 SGDLS and CDR2 YYNGEE. Trimming left V 0 bases short and J 1 base short, with 12 bases between. The CDR3 coding sequence is TGTGCCAGCAGCGTAGCGGCAAACTTGGGCACAGATACGCAGTATTTT. As protein: CASSVAANLGTDTQYF. Combining the CDR3 with reference TRBV9 and TRBJ2-3 gives the whole variable domain DSGVTQTPKHLITATGQRVTLRCSPRSGDLSVYWYQQSLDQGLQFLIQYYNGEERAKGNILERFSAQQFPDLHSELNLSSLELGDSALYFCASSVAANLGTDTQYFGPGTRLTVL.

The genes are TRBV7-6 and TRBJ2-1; the match to TRBD2 covers 12 bases. V was clipped by 5 bases and J by 9 bases; unmatched bases: 8. The CDR3 is made up of 15 amino acids. Germline V gene sequence: CDR1 SGHVS, CDR2 FNYEAQ. The CDR3 nucleotides read TGTGCCAGCAGCCAGCTAGCGGGGGGGCGTCCTGAGCAGTTCTTC. Amino acid sequence: CASSQLAGGRPEQFF.

The rearrangement uses TRBV5-1 and TRBJ2-7; D might be TRBD1 or TRBD2, each matching 5 bases. The CDR3 loop spans 15 amino acids. Germline V lookup: CDR1 SGHRS, CDR2 YFSETQ. The V gene lost 1 base and the J gene lost 3 bases, with 14 bases spanning the gap. The CDR3 reads CASSLRQGAIYEQYF. For the CDR3, the DNA is TGCGCCAGCAGCTTGCGCCAGGGAGCCATCTACGAGCAGTACTTC.

J is TRBJ1-6 and V is TRBV27, with D possibly being TRBD1 (5 bases). Trimming took off 7 bases at V and 8 bases at J, with 18 bases between the two ends. Germline V gene lookup returns CDR1 MNHEY and CDR2 SMNVEV (reference sequence). CDR3 length: 15 amino acids. Here the CDR3 DNA reads TGTGCCAGCACCCACCGGGCAGGGACCTATTCACCCCTCCACTTT. Residues: CASTHRAGTYSPLHF.

A few counts support this clonotype. The genes are TRBV11-3 and TRBJ2-1, with D possibly TRBD1 on 5 matching bases. With 1 base removed from V and 6 bases from J, the gap between germline ends came to 13 bases. CDR3 size: 15 residues. Germline assignment: CDR1 SGHNT and CDR2 YENEEA. Written as DNA, the CDR3 is TGTGCCAGCAGCTTAGGGGGCCTTAGTACCAATGAGCAGTTCTTC. Amino acid sequence: CASSLGGLSTNEQFF. Full variable domain (missing parts from reference TRBV11-3 and TRBJ2-1): EAGVVQSPRYKIIEKKQPVAFWCNPISGHNTLYWYLQNLGQGPELLIRYENEEAVDDSQLPKDRFSAERLKGVDSTLKIQPAELGDSAVYLCASSLGGLSTNEQFFGPGTRLTVL.

The chain carries TRBV14 and TRBJ2-1; a weak D match, TRBD1 (6 bases). This CDR3 has 11 residues. V was trimmed by 5 bases and J by 10 bases, leaving 9 bases between them. Germline CDR1 reads SGHDN; CDR2 reads FVKESK. CDR3 residues: CASSDRREQFF. In DNA form, the CDR3 reads TGTGCCAGCAGCGACAGGAGGGAGCAGTTCTTC.

The chain combines TRBV5-1 with TRBJ2-7; 9 bases fit TRBD1. The V segment lost 0 bases and the J segment 5 bases; nucleotides outside the gene matches: 6. There are 15 residues in the CDR3. Germline-derived CDR1 and CDR2 are SGHRS and YFSETQ. This chain's CDR3 is CASSLEGQGRDEQYV. For the CDR3, the DNA is TGCGCCAGCAGCTTGGAAGGACAGGGGAGAGACGAGCAGTACGTC.